This TCR beta chain was sequenced during a study of cytomegalovirus exposure and HLA in healthy donors. PCR was performed using 60 Vbeta and 13 Jbeta primers. The table came from immunoSEQ multiplex PCR; TCRdb's copy has only in-frame clones and leaves some out. The sample contains about 200,000 clones, under 90% of which appear only once. Donors were ostensibly healthy at sampling, although undocumented immune exposures were probable. The V gene's germline CDR1 is SGHNT and CDR2 YYREEE (reference sequence). This CDR3 has 15 residues. Unmatched junction bases numbered 2, after V lost 3 bases and J lost 2 bases. Points on this clone: Antigen unknown.

Study-wide results and limits: In the analysis, some V segments, TRBV6-2 and TRBV6-3 included, were excluded as indistinguishable. A few CMV-associated chains were confirmed in vitro to be specific for CMV antigens.

The genes are TRBV5-4 and TRBJ1-3; TRBD1 agrees at 10 bases. The sample was PBMCs. The sequence was obtained from a boy younger than 10 in good health and CMV-seronegative. The CDR3 sequence: CASSSGQGAGNTIYF. CDR3 nucleotides: TGTGCCAGCAGCTCCGGACAGGGGGCTGGAAACACCATATATTTT.